The 10 T cell receptor beta chains given below trace back to one sample, sequenced in a study of regulatory dendritic cells for organ transplantation. Sequencing used immunoSEQ multiplex PCR; TCRdb keeps in-frame clones, though not all of them. This table has roughly 27,000 clones, 60% to 80% appearing once. Material for sequencing was memory CD4+ T cells from blood. Described subset: CD45RO+ memory T cells. These receptor sequences come from a human donor in good health.

This clone was observed a single time. Germline and junction disagree at one end, which may indicate a read error. This chain joins TRBV7-7 and TRBJ2-2; D is ambiguous. Germline V CDR1 and CDR2: SSHAT, FNYEAQ (reference sequence). The CDR3 consists of 13 residues. The CDR3 is CASSSSRAGELFF. CDR3 DNA: TGTGCTAGCAGCTCCTCCCGAGCCGGGGAGCTGTTTTTT.

This clone was seen a few times. The V gene is TRBV19, the J gene TRBJ1-1; D gene uncertain. CDR3 length: 15 residues. V lost 4 bases, J lost 1 base, and 13 bases lay in between. Germline V gene sequence: CDR1 LNHDA, CDR2 SQIVND (reference sequence). CDR3 region: CASSRPRTGNTEAFF. CDR3 DNA: TGTGCCAGTAGTAGGCCGAGGACGGGGAACACTGAAGCTTTCTTT.

The V and J genes are TRBV18 and TRBJ2-7; unclear D gene. The germline V gene has CDR1 KGHSH and CDR2 LQKENI. V was pared by 2 bases and J by 2 bases, with 10 bases between. This CDR3 has 14 amino acids. CDR3 nucleotides: TGTGCCAGCTCACCATCGGCAGTAACCTACGAGCAGTACTTC. This translates into CASSPSAVTYEQYF. The variable domain in full, with the rest retrieved from reference TRBV18 and TRBJ2-7, is NAGVMQNPRHLVRRRGQEARLRCSPMKGHSHVYWYRQLPEEGLKFMVYLQKENIIDESGMPKERFSAEFPKEGPSILRIQQVVRGDSAAYFCASSPSAVTYEQYFGPGTRLTVT.

CDR3 in amino acids: CASSQALDGYEQYF. The CDR3 DNA follows: TGCGCCAGCAGCCAGGCATTGGACGGCTACGAGCAGTACTTC. V usage is TRBV4-3 and J usage is TRBJ2-7; D remains ambiguous. There are 14 residues in the CDR3. Between the trimmed V and J ends, which lost 3 bases and 3 bases, there was a span of 12 bases. Germline assignment: CDR1 LGHNA and CDR2 YSLEER.

The genes are TRBV11-2 and TRBJ2-3, with D possibly matching TRBD2 (6 bases). The CDR3 loop spans 17 amino acids. The V and J ends lost 1 base and 2 bases respectively, with 16 bases between them. The germline CDR1 and CDR2 sequences are SGHAT and FQNNGV. CDR3 in DNA: TGTGCCAGCAGCTTAGTTGGAGGGATCCAAGTCACAGATACGCAGTATTTT. It codes for CASSLVGGIQVTDTQYF.

In this sample, this clone turned up once. The chain has TRBV6-1 and TRBJ1-2; D is unclear. Trimming left V 6 bases short and J 3 bases short, with 11 bases between. Per germline, CDR1 MNHNS and CDR2 SASEGT. The CDR3 totals 13 residues. The CDR3 protein is CASRNDRYYGYTF. The CDR3 nucleotides read TGTGCCAGCAGAAATGACCGGTACTATGGCTACACCTTC.

This clone occurred a few times. The J gene is TRBJ2-3, the V gene TRBV5-6; TRBD1 matches 8 bases. V lost 4 bases to trimming and J lost 6 bases; unmatched junction nucleotides: 10. CDR3 length equals 15 residues. Per germline, CDR1 SGHDT and CDR2 YYEEEE. The CDR3: CASSPRGQGRDTQYF. The CDR3 bases are TGTGCCAGCAGCCCCCGCGGACAGGGTAGGGATACGCAGTATTTT.

The chain has TRBV4-3 and TRBJ2-5; 11 bases map to TRBD2. Germline lookup yields CDR1 LGHNA and CDR2 YSLEER. There are 15 residues in the CDR3. Unmatched junction bases numbered 1, after V lost 4 bases and J lost 0 bases. The CDR3 nucleotides read TGCGCCAGCAGCCGGACTAGCGGGTACCAAGAGACCCAGTACTTC. Translating it yields CASSRTSGYQETQYF.

The chain couples TRBV4-1 to TRBJ2-4; D may be TRBD1 (6 bases). Germline V lookup: CDR1 MGHRA, CDR2 YSYEKL. V was pared by 0 bases and J by 6 bases, with 15 bases between. The CDR3 loop spans 16 amino acids. The CDR3: CASSQDRDGGVNIQYF. The CDR3 nucleotides are TGCGCCAGCAGCCAAGATCGGGATGGGGGCGTAAACATTCAGTACTTC.

The J gene is TRBJ1-5, the V gene TRBV18; 7 positions agree with TRBD1. CDR1 is KGHSH, CDR2 LQKENI, per germline. Trimming took 4 bases from V and 2 from J; bases not matched to a gene: 5. The CDR3 is made up of 15 amino acids. CDR3 protein: CASSQQGMGNQPQHF. In nucleotides, the CDR3 is TGTGCCAGCTCACAACAGGGGATGGGCAATCAGCCCCAGCATTTT.